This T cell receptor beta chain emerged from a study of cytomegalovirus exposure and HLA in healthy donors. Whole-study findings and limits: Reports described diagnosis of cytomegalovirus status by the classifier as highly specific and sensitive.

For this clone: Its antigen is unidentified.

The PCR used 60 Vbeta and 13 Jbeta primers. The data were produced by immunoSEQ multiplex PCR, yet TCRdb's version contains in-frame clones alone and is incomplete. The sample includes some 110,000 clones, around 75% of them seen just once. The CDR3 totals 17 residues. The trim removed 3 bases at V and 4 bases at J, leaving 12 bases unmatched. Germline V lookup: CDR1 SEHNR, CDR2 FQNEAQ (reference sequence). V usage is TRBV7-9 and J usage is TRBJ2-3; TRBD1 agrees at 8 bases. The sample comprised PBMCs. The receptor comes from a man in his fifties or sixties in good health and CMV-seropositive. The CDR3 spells CASSFVSETGAPDTQYF. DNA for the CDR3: TGTGCCAGCAGCTTCGTTTCCGAGACAGGGGCCCCAGATACGCAGTATTTT.